These 23 T cell receptor beta chains were all obtained from the same sample, sequenced in a study of cytomegalovirus exposure and HLA in healthy donors. PCR involved 60 Vbeta and 13 Jbeta primers. The repertoire was sequenced with immunoSEQ multiplex PCR; TCRdb's copy has only in-frame clones and lacks some. The sample lists about 160,000 clones, more than 60% seen once, with about 13% in the top ten. Input material: PBMCs. Source of these receptors: a man between 40 and 49 years old in good health and CMV-seropositive.

The V call is TRBV9, the J call TRBJ1-2; D is perhaps TRBD1 (6 bases). Looked up from germline, CDR1 is SGDLS and CDR2 is YYNGEE. Trimming removed 4 bases from V and 8 bases from J, with 18 bases in between. CDR3 length equals 14 residues. For the CDR3, the DNA is TGTGCCAGCAGCCCACAGGGTTCGGATGGCGGCTACACCTTC. This codes for CASSPQGSDGGYTF.

V and J are TRBV4-1 and TRBJ1-6; D call uncertain. The V end was cut by 1 base, the J end by 5 bases, with 9 bases between. The CDR3 totals 15 residues. Germline CDR1 is MGHRA and CDR2 is YSYEKL. CDR3 loop: CASSQGAGDNSPLHF. In DNA, the CDR3 is TGCGCCAGCAGCCAAGGGGCGGGCGATAATTCACCCCTCCACTTT.

The chain employs TRBV5-4 and TRBJ1-1; weak D call: TRBD1 (5 bases). CDR1 SGHNT and CDR2 YYREEE come from the germline V gene (reference sequence). This CDR3 spans 15 amino acids. Trimming shortened V by 3 bases and J by 0 bases, and 12 bases separated the two germline ends. DNA for the CDR3: TGTGCCAGCAGCTCCAGGGTCCTTGTGAACACTGAAGCTTTCTTT. This encodes CASSSRVLVNTEAFF.

This chain connects TRBV10-3 to TRBJ2-5, with 7 bases that match TRBD1. The CDR3 has 14 amino acids. V was clipped by 2 bases and J by 2 bases; unmatched bases: 2. CDR1 ENHRY and CDR2 SYGVKD come from the germline V gene. The CDR3 sequence: CAISEGTAQETQYF. CDR3 DNA sequence: TGTGCCATCAGTGAGGGGACAGCTCAAGAGACCCAGTACTTC.

This clone was found a few times. The chain is built from TRBV11-2 and TRBJ2-7; possibly TRBD2 for D (7 bases). Germline-derived CDR1 and CDR2 are SGHAT and FQNNGV. This CDR3 contains 13 residues. V gave up 5 bases and J gave up 11 bases, with 19 bases separating them. The CDR3 nucleotides are TGTGCCAGCAGCCACGGGGGGCGACAGTACGAGTACTTC. It codes for CASSHGGRQYEYF. Using reference TRBV11-2 and TRBJ2-7 for the parts outside the CDR3, the full variable domain is EAGVAQSPRYKIIEKRQSVAFWCNPISGHATLYWYQQILGQGPKLLIQFQNNGVVDDSQLPKDRFSAERLKGVDSTLKIQPAKLEDSAVYLCASSHGGRQYEYFGPGTRLTVT.

The chain recombines TRBV5-4 with TRBJ1-2, with 12 bases aligning to TRBD1. Trimming removed 5 bases from V and 6 bases from J; junction bases left unmatched: 11. The germline V gene has CDR1 SGHNT and CDR2 YYREEE (reference sequence). The CDR3 consists of 16 residues. In nucleotides, the CDR3 is TGTGCCAGCAGATTTACCGGGACAGGGGGCCCAAATGGCTACACCTTC. This codes for CASRFTGTGGPNGYTF.

The genes are TRBV7-2 and TRBJ1-2; 10 positions match TRBD1. The CDR3 is 16 amino acids. Per germline, CDR1 SGHTA and CDR2 FQGNSA. V lost 1 base to trimming and J lost 4 bases; unmatched junction nucleotides: 6. The CDR3 bases are TGTGCCAGCAGCTTAGATAGAGACAGGGGGCCCTATGGCTACACCTTC. Translation: CASSLDRDRGPYGYTF.

The V and J genes are TRBV7-9 and TRBJ1-1; 7 bases match TRBD1. V was clipped by 5 bases and J by 5 bases; unmatched bases: 11. Germline V gene data show CDR1 as SEHNR and CDR2 as FQNEAQ (reference sequence). The length of the CDR3 is 15 residues. CDR3 region: CASSPGTDRYTEAFF. The CDR3 DNA reads as TGTGCCAGCAGCCCCGGGACAGATCGATATACTGAAGCTTTCTTT.

This clone was detected a few times. CDR3 sequence reads: CASSHLNTQNYGYTF. CDR3 nucleotide sequence: TGTGCCAGCAGTCATCTCAATACTCAAAACTATGGCTACACCTTC. V gene TRBV21-1 combines with J gene TRBJ1-2. TRBV21-1 has pseudogene status. The CDR3 has 15 amino acids.

This clone appeared once. The chain uses TRBV7-9 and TRBJ2-2; TRBD1 matches 7 bases. Germline assignment: CDR1 SEHNR and CDR2 FQNEAQ (reference sequence). There are 16 residues in the CDR3. The J segment lost 1 base and the V segment lost 4 bases, leaving 6 bases of the junction unmatched. The CDR3, as DNA: TGTGCCAGCAGCTCCCCCGGGACAGAGAACACCGGGGAGCTGTTTTTT. It specifies CASSSPGTENTGELFF. The full variable domain, completed using reference TRBV7-9 and TRBJ2-2, is DTGVSQNPRHKITKRGQNVTFRCDPISEHNRLYWYRQTLGQGPEFLTYFQNEAQLEKSRLLSDRFSAERPKGSFSTLEIQRTEQGDSAMYLCASSSPGTENTGELFFGEGSRLTVL.

The rearrangement links TRBV28 to TRBJ2-5; possible D gene TRBD2, 6 bases. TRBJ2-7 explains the end of the DNA better; the J call may be wrong. The CDR3 is made up of 14 amino acids. Germline CDR1 MDHEN, CDR2 SYDVKM. The CDR3 DNA is TGTGCCAGCAGTTCCCCGGGAGCGAGCTACGAGCAGTACTTC. Translated: CASSSPGASYEQYF.

This clone has only one observation. The gene calls are TRBV7-9 and TRBJ2-5; 8 nucleotides line up with TRBD2. V shed 4 bases and J 0 bases; nucleotides not matched to a gene: 7. This CDR3 is 16 amino acids long. The germline gives CDR1 SEHNR, CDR2 FQNEAQ (reference sequence). The CDR3, as DNA: TGTGCCAGCAGCTGGGGAGCGGGGGCGAACCAAGAGACCCAGTACTTC. Translated: CASSWGAGANQETQYF. The full variable domain, with the rest looked up from reference TRBV7-9 and TRBJ2-5, is DTGVSQNPRHKITKRGQNVTFRCDPISEHNRLYWYRQTLGQGPEFLTYFQNEAQLEKSRLLSDRFSAERPKGSFSTLEIQRTEQGDSAMYLCASSWGAGANQETQYFGPGTRLLVL.

The rearrangement uses TRBV10-3 and TRBJ2-1; D might be TRBD2 (5 bases). Trimming pared 6 bases from V and 9 bases from J, leaving 9 bases between. This CDR3 region has 11 residues. Germline CDR1 reads ENHRY; CDR2 reads SYGVKD. Written as DNA, the CDR3 is TGTGCCATCAGAGGAGAGGGTGAGCAGTTCTTC. This encodes CAIRGEGEQFF.

The chain recombines TRBV5-6 with TRBJ2-1, with 9 bases lining up with TRBD1. Germline values: CDR1 SGHDT, CDR2 YYEEEE. The CDR3 has 14 amino acids. The V gene end was trimmed by 3 bases and the J gene end by 10 bases; junction bases not matched to a gene: 8. Written as DNA, the CDR3 is TGTGCCAGCAGCTGGGGGACAGGGCGAAGCGAGCAGTTCTTC. Its protein is CASSWGTGRSEQFF.

In regard to this clone: Likely a read error: the CDR3 ends without its conserved phenylalanine or tryptophan. The V call is TRBV6-6, the J call TRBJ2-4; D is undetermined. This CDR3 is 14 amino acids long. The germline CDR1 and CDR2 sequences are MNHNY and SVGAGI (reference sequence). V was pared by 2 bases and J by 1 base, with 6 bases between. The CDR3 bases are TGTGCCAGCAGTTACAAGGCGGCCAAAAACATTCAGTACCTC. Translating gives CASSYKAAKNIQYL.

The CDR3 DNA follows: TGTGCCAGCAGCACGACAGGGGCAAGCACAGATACGCAGTATTTT. Protein: CASSTTGASTDTQYF. The chain couples TRBV5-5 to TRBJ2-3; 8 nucleotides match TRBD1. The CDR3 spans 15 residues. V lost 4 bases, J lost 0 bases, and 4 bases stayed unmatched. The germline CDR1 and CDR2 sequences are SGHKS and YYEKEE (reference sequence). The full variable domain, its missing parts supplied by reference TRBV5-5 and TRBJ2-3, is DAGVTQSPTHLIKTRGQQVTLRCSPISGHKSVSWYQQVLGQGPQFIFQYYEKEERGRGNFPDRFSARQFPNYSSELNVNALLLGDSALYLCASSTTGASTDTQYFGPGTRLTVL.

This chain connects TRBV7-2 to TRBJ2-7, with D tentatively TRBD1 (6 bases). CDR1 SGHTA and CDR2 FQGNSA come from the germline V gene. V lost 6 bases to trimming and J lost 4 bases, with 22 bases between them. This CDR3 contains 16 residues. CDR3 DNA sequence: TGTGCCAGCAGTACAGCGAGCCCGGGACAACCATACGAGCAGTACTTC. Amino acid sequence: CASSTASPGQPYEQYF.

The chain uses TRBV19 and TRBJ1-1; 7 nucleotides match TRBD1. V dropped 5 bases and J dropped 2; count of bases not matched to a gene: 11. The germline CDR1 and CDR2 sequences are LNHDA and SQIVND (reference sequence). This CDR3 comprises 16 residues. CDR3 bases: TGTGCCAGTAGTCCCCAGTCGACAGGGACCAACACTGAAGCTTTCTTT. It codes for CASSPQSTGTNTEAFF.

This chain joins TRBV6-5 and TRBJ2-4; 7 nucleotides match TRBD1. Trimming removed 5 bases from V and 5 bases from J; junction bases left unmatched: 3. CDR1 and CDR2 from the germline V gene are MNHEY and SVGAGI. CDR3 size: 13 residues. The CDR3 DNA sequence: TGTGCCAGCAGTCGGGACAGAGAAAACATTCAGTACTTC. Its protein is CASSRDRENIQYF.

This clone was detected once. V and J are TRBV10-3 and TRBJ2-1, with TRBD2 identical over 11 bases. V shed 6 bases and J 8 bases; nucleotides not matched to a gene: 9. Looked up from germline, CDR1 is ENHRY and CDR2 is SYGVKD. The CDR3 runs 15 residues. The CDR3 coding sequence is TGTGCCATCAGCGCTACTAGCGGGAGTACCGATGAGCAGTTCTTC. Translation: CAISATSGSTDEQFF.

The V call is TRBV27, the J call TRBJ2-5; no clear D. CDR3 size: 15 residues. The germline gives CDR1 MNHEY, CDR2 SMNVEV (reference sequence). V was trimmed by 2 bases and J by 3 bases, leaving 13 bases between them. The CDR3 DNA is TGTGCCAGCAGTTTAGCGGATAAGGTTAAAGAGACCCAGTACTTC. The encoded protein is CASSLADKVKETQYF.

J is TRBJ2-7 and V is TRBV9; TRBD2 matches 8 bases. V shed 4 bases, J shed 6 bases, and the junction held 9 bases outside the gene matches. The germline V gene encodes CDR1 SGDLS and CDR2 YYNGEE. There are 14 residues in the CDR3. The CDR3 region has the DNA TGTGCCAGCAGCCCCGCGGGAGGCCGGTCCGAGCAGTACTTC. Translated: CASSPAGGRSEQYF.

The chain links TRBV19 to TRBJ2-4; TRBD2 agrees at 8 bases. CDR1 is LNHDA and CDR2 is SQIVND in the germline V gene (reference sequence). V trimming: 6 bases; J trimming: 8 bases; junction bases outside the gene matches: 15. The CDR3 spans 16 residues. The CDR3 spells CASSPGVAGRSDIQYF. CDR3 sequence (DNA): TGTGCCAGTAGCCCCGGGGTAGCGGGAAGATCGGACATTCAGTACTTC.